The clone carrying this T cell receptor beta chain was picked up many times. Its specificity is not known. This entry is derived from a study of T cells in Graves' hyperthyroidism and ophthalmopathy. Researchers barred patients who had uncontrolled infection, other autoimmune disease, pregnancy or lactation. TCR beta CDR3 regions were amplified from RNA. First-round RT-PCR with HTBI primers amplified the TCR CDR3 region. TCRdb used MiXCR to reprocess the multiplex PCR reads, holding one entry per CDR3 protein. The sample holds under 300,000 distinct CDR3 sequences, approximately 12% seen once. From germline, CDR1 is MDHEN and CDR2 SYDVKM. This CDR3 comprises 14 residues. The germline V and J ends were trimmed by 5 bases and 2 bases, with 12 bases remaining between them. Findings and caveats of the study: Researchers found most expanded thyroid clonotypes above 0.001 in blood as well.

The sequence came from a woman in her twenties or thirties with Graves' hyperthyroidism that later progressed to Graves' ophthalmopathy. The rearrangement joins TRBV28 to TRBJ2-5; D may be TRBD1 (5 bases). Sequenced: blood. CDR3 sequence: CASSPWGGQETQYF. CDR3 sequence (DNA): TGTGCCAGCAGTCCCTGGGGCGGACAAGAGACCCAGTACTTC.